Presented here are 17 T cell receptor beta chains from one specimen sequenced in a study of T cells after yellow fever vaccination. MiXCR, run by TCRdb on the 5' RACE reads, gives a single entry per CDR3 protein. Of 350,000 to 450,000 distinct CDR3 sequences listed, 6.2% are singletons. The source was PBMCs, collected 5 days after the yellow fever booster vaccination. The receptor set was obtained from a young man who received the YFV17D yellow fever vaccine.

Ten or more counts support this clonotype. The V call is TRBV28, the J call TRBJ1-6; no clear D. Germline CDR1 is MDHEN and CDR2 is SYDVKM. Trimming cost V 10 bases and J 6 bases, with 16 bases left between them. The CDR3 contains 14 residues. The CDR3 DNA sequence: TGTGCCATTACGGTGGGTCGGCTTAATTCACCCCTCCACTTT. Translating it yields CAITVGRLNSPLHF.

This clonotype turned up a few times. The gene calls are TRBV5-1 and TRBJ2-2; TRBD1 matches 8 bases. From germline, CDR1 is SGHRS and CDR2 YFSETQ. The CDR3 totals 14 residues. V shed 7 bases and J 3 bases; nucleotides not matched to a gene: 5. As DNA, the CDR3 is TGCGCCAGCTCCAGACAGGGGCACACCGGGGAGCTGTTTTTT. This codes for CASSRQGHTGELFF. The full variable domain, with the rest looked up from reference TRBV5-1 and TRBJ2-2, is KAGVTQTPRYLIKTRGQQVTLSCSPISGHRSVSWYQQTPGQGLQFLFEYFSETQRNKGNFPGRFSGRQFSNSRSEMNVSTLELGDSALYLCASSRQGHTGELFFGEGSRLTVL.

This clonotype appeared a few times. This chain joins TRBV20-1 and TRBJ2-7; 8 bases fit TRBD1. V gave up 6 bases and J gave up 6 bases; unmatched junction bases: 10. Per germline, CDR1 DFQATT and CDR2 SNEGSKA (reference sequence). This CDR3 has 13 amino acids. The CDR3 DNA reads TGCAGTGCCTTCAGGGGGCTAAGGGGCGAGCAGTACTTC. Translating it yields CSAFRGLRGEQYF.

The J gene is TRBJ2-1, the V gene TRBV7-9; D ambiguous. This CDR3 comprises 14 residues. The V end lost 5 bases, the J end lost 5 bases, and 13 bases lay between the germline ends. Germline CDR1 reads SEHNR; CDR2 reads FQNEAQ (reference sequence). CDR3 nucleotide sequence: TGTGCCAGCAGCCCAGTCCTCCGGAACAATGAGCAGTTCTTC. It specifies CASSPVLRNNEQFF.

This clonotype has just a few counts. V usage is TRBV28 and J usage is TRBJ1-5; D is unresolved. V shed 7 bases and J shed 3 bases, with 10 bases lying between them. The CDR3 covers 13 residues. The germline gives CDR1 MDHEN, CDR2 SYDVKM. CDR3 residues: CASKRRNNQPQHF. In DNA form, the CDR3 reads TGTGCCAGCAAGCGGAGGAACAATCAGCCCCAGCATTTT.

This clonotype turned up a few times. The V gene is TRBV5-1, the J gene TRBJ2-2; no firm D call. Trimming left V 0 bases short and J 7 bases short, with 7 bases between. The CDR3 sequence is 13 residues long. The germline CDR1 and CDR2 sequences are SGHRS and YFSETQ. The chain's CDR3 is CASSLDWSGELFF. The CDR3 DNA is TGCGCCAGCAGCTTGGACTGGAGCGGGGAGCTGTTTTTT.

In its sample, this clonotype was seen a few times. The CDR3 is CASSLADRYGYTF. The CDR3 region has the DNA TGTGCCAGCAGCTTAGCGGACCGATATGGCTACACCTTC. This chain uses TRBV7-8 with TRBJ1-2; D remains ambiguous. CDR1 is SGHVS and CDR2 is FQNEAQ in the germline V gene. The germline V and J ends were trimmed by 0 bases and 5 bases, with 7 bases remaining between them. The CDR3 has 13 amino acids.

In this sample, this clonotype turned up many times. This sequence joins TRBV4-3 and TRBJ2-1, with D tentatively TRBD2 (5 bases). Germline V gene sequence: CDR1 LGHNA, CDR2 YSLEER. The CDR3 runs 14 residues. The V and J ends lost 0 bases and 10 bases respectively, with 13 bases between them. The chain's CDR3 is CASSQDKSGLEQFF. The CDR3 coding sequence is TGCGCCAGCAGCCAAGATAAGAGCGGCCTCGAGCAGTTCTTC.

CDR3 protein: CASSLYRGANTEAFF. The CDR3 region has the DNA TGTGCCAGCAGTTTGTACAGGGGAGCGAACACTGAAGCTTTCTTT. J is TRBJ1-1 and V is TRBV12-3 or TRBV12-4, with TRBD1 identical over 7 bases. The CDR3 contains 15 residues. V was clipped by 3 bases and J by 1 base; unmatched bases: 5.

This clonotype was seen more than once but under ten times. CDR3: CASSEVRGPLHF. Here the CDR3 DNA reads TGTGCCAGCAGTGAAGTTCGTGGACCCCTCCACTTT. V usage is TRBV2 and J usage is TRBJ1-6; no reliable D call. The germline V and J ends were trimmed by 1 base and 12 bases, with 7 bases remaining between them. Looked up from germline, CDR1 is SNHLY and CDR2 is FYNNEI. CDR3 length equals 12 residues.

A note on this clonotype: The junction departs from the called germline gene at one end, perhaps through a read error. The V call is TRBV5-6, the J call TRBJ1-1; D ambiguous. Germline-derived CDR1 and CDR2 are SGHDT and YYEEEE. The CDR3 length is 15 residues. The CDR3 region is CASTDSRMGNTEALF. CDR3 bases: TGTGCCAGCACCGATTCACGGATGGGGAACACTGAAGCTCTCTTT. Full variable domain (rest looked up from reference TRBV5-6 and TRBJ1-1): DAGVTQSPTHLIKTRGQQVTLRCSPKSGHDTVSWYQQALGQGPQFIFQYYEEEERQRGNFPDRFSGHQFPNYSSELNVNALLLGDSALYLCASTDSRMGNTEALFGQGTRLTVV.

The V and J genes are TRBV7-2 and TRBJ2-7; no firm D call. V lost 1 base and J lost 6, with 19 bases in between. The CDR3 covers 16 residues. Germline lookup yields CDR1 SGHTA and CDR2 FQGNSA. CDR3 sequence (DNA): TGTGCCAGCAGCTTAGGTCCAGCCGGATCGCAAGCCGAGCAGTACTTC. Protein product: CASSLGPAGSQAEQYF.

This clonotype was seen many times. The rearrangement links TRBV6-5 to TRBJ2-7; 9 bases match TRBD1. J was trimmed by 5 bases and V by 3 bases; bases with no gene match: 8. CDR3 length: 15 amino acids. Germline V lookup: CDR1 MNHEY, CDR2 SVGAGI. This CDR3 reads CASSYSAGQGNEQYF. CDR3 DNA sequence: TGTGCCAGCAGTTATTCCGCCGGACAGGGGAACGAGCAGTACTTC.

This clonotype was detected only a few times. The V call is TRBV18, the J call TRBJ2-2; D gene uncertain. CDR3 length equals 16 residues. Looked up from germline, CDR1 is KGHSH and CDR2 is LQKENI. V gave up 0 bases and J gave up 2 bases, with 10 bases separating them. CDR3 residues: CASSPPLRLNTGELFF. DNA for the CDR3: TGTGCCAGCTCACCACCCTTGCGCCTAAACACCGGGGAGCTGTTTTTT.

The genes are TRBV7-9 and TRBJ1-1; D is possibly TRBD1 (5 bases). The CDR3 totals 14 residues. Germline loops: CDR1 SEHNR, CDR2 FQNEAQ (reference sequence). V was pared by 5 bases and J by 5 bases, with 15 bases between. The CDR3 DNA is TGTGCCAGCAGCCCTGGGGCAGGTGGGACTGAAGCTTTCTTT. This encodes CASSPGAGGTEAFF.

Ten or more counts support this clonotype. DNA for the CDR3: TGCAGGGTCGCGGGAGGGGTCTACAATGAGCAGTTCTTC. Encoded protein: CRVAGGVYNEQFF. This rearrangement joins TRBV20-1 to TRBJ2-1; 9 positions agree with TRBD2. This CDR3 is 13 amino acids long. Germline V CDR1 and CDR2: DFQATT, SNEGSKA (reference sequence).

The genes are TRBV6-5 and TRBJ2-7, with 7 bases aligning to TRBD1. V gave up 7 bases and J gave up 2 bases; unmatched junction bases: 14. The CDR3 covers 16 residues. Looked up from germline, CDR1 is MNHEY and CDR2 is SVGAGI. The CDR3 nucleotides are TGTGCCAGCACCCACGACAGGGCTGGGGGCACCTACGAGCAGTACTTC. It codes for CASTHDRAGGTYEQYF.